Each of the 29 T cell receptor beta chains below was sequenced from the same sample in a study of blood T cell repertoires in COVID-19. Some clones are missing from TCRdb's copy, which holds only in-frame ones; the method was immunoSEQ multiplex PCR. Seen here are some 83,000 clones, 86% observed once, and the top ten hold about 8.5%. Sequencing used peripheral blood. The receptor set was obtained from a man aged 50 to 59 with active COVID-19.

V and J are TRBV28 and TRBJ2-1; unclear D gene. V lost 1 base and J lost 4, with 11 bases in between. From germline, CDR1 is MDHEN and CDR2 SYDVKM. CDR3 size: 15 residues. This chain's CDR3 is CASSLYTPSYNEQFF. The CDR3 coding sequence is TGTGCCAGCAGTTTATACACCCCCTCATACAATGAGCAGTTCTTC. Combining the CDR3 with reference TRBV28 and TRBJ2-1 gives the whole variable domain DVKVTQSSRYLVKRTGEKVFLECVQDMDHENMFWYRQDPGLGLRLIYFSYDVKMKEKGDIPEGYSVSREKKERFSLILESASTNQTSMYLCASSLYTPSYNEQFFGPGTRLTVL.

This chain uses TRBV28 with TRBJ1-1; 9 bases align to TRBD1. Trimming cost V 5 bases and J 7 bases; bases outside gene matches: 11. This CDR3 is built from 15 residues. The germline CDR1 and CDR2 sequences are MDHEN and SYDVKM. The CDR3 nucleotides are TGTGCCAGCAGTCGTGGGACAGGGAGTAATAGTGAAGCTTTCTTT. Its protein is CASSRGTGSNSEAFF.

This clone was seen only a few times. The chain combines TRBV6-2 or TRBV6-3 with TRBJ2-3; 7 bases are shared with TRBD2. V was pared by 2 bases and J by 2 bases, with 1 base of the junction left unmatched. The CDR3 consists of 14 residues. The V gene's germline CDR1 is MNHEY and CDR2 SVGEGT. The chain's CDR3 is CASSYGRATDTQYF. The CDR3 region has the DNA TGTGCCAGCAGTTACGGGAGGGCCACAGATACGCAGTATTTT.

The V gene is TRBV7-9, the J gene TRBJ2-2, with TRBD1 matching over 7 bases. The germline gives CDR1 SEHNR, CDR2 FQNEAQ (reference sequence). CDR3 length: 14 amino acids. With 1 base clipped from V and 7 bases from J, the junction kept 3 bases outside the gene matches. CDR3 region: CASSLEQGLGELFF. In DNA, the CDR3 is TGTGCCAGCAGCTTAGAACAGGGGCTCGGGGAGCTGTTTTTT.

The genes are TRBV27 and TRBJ2-3; 13 nucleotides line up with TRBD2. Germline trimming cut 6 bases from V and 0 bases from J; bases unmatched to any gene: 9. This CDR3 is 18 amino acids long. Germline V gives CDR1 MNHEY, CDR2 SMNVEV (reference sequence). The CDR3 region is CASRGLAGAYPSTDTQYF. The CDR3 nucleotides are TGTGCCAGCAGAGGACTAGCGGGAGCCTATCCTAGCACAGATACGCAGTATTTT.

The chain joins TRBV5-5 to TRBJ1-4; D remains unclear. Looked up from germline, CDR1 is SGHKS and CDR2 is YYEKEE (reference sequence). Trimming took 1 base from V and 3 from J, leaving 16 bases between them. There are 17 residues in the CDR3. The CDR3 here is CASSLTVSDGANEKLFF. The CDR3 coding sequence is TGTGCCAGCAGCTTGACAGTATCAGACGGGGCTAATGAAAAACTGTTTTTT. Variable domain in full (rest from reference TRBV5-5 and TRBJ1-4): DAGVTQSPTHLIKTRGQQVTLRCSPISGHKSVSWYQQVLGQGPQFIFQYYEKEERGRGNFPDRFSARQFPNYSSELNVNALLLGDSALYLCASSLTVSDGANEKLFFGSGTQLSVL.

The chain combines TRBV28 with TRBJ2-5; 9 bases are a match to TRBD2. This CDR3 contains 14 residues. Germline trimming cut 5 bases from V and 3 bases from J; bases unmatched to any gene: 4. Germline CDR1 MDHEN, CDR2 SYDVKM. CDR3 loop: CASSLSSGEETQYF. In nucleotides, the CDR3 is TGTGCCAGCAGTCTGTCTAGCGGGGAAGAGACCCAGTACTTC.

This clone appeared a few times. The chain combines TRBV6-5 with TRBJ2-3; TRBD1 matches 8 bases. Germline-derived CDR1 and CDR2 are MNHEY and SVGAGI. The CDR3 runs to 15 residues. With V trimmed by 7 bases and J by 2 bases, 8 bases remained unmatched. The CDR3 nucleotides are TGTGCCAGCACAAGGACAGGGTCGGTCACAGATACGCAGTATTTT. Translating it yields CASTRTGSVTDTQYF.

The chain's CDR3 is CASRGGWKGYTF. The DNA of the CDR3 is TGTGCCAGCAGGGGGGGGTGGAAGGGCTACACCTTC. The chain employs TRBV3-1 (or the pseudogene TRBV3-2) and TRBJ1-2, with D perhaps TRBD1 (5 bases). Germline V CDR1 and CDR2: LGHDT, YNNKEL (reference sequence). Trimming removed 6 bases from V and 8 bases from J, with 13 bases in between. This CDR3 contains 12 residues.

The V and J genes are TRBV19 and TRBJ1-2; maybe TRBD1 (6 bases). The V gene's germline CDR1 is LNHDA and CDR2 SQIVND (reference sequence). The CDR3 contains 16 residues. Trimming pared 3 bases from V and 8 bases from J, leaving 22 bases between. CDR3 sequence (DNA): TGTGCCAGTAGTATTTGGGCCTGGGGACAAACAGGAGGCTACACCTTC. Encoded protein: CASSIWAWGQTGGYTF. Looking up the rest from reference TRBV19 and TRBJ1-2 gives the full variable domain: DGGITQSPKYLFRKEGQNVTLSCEQNLNHDAMYWYRQDPGQGLRLIYYSQIVNDFQKGDIAEGYSVSREKKESFPLTVTSAQKNPTAFYLCASSIWAWGQTGGYTFGSGTRLTVV.

The chain recombines TRBV3-1 (or the pseudogene TRBV3-2) with TRBJ2-1, with a weak D call TRBD2 (7 bases). Germline-derived CDR1 and CDR2 are LGHDT and YNNKEL (reference sequence). The CDR3 spans 15 residues. The V gene lost 4 bases and the J gene lost 7 bases, with 17 bases spanning the gap. CDR3 in amino acids: CASSPFWEGGNEQFF. CDR3 DNA sequence: TGTGCCAGCAGCCCTTTTTGGGAGGGGGGGAATGAGCAGTTCTTC.

V usage is TRBV9 and J usage is TRBJ1-6; D call uncertain. CDR1 and CDR2 from the germline V gene are SGDLS and YYNGEE. V lost 0 bases and J lost 5, with 9 bases in between. CDR3 size: 15 residues. The CDR3 spells CASSVGNGDNSPLHF. The CDR3 coding sequence is TGTGCCAGCAGCGTAGGGAACGGGGATAATTCACCCCTCCACTTT.

The chain combines TRBV7-9 with TRBJ2-3, with 8 bases that match TRBD1. In germline, CDR1 is SEHNR, CDR2 FQNEAQ (reference sequence). This CDR3 has 16 amino acids. Trimming took 5 bases from V and 3 from J; bases not matched to a gene: 10. Here the CDR3 reads CASSLQAGQVTDTQYF. CDR3 DNA sequence: TGTGCCAGCAGCCTACAGGCGGGACAGGTGACAGATACGCAGTATTTT.

This clone showed up just a few times. The V gene is TRBV11-3, the J gene TRBJ2-2; D remains ambiguous. Trimming removed 4 bases from V and 4 bases from J, with 7 bases in between. CDR3 size: 13 residues. Germline V gene lookup returns CDR1 SGHNT and CDR2 YENEEA. The chain's CDR3 is CASSSLSTGELFF. The CDR3 nucleotides are TGTGCCAGCAGCTCACTGAGCACCGGGGAGCTGTTTTTT.

This clone appeared a single time. The V call is TRBV7-2, the J call TRBJ2-5; TRBD2 is a possible D gene (5 bases). From germline, CDR1 is SGHTA and CDR2 FQGNSA. The CDR3 totals 14 residues. V gave up 0 bases and J gave up 5 bases, with 10 bases separating them. For the CDR3, the DNA is TGTGCCAGCAGCTTAGCGGGCTCGGGGGAGACCCAGTACTTC. Translating it yields CASSLAGSGETQYF.

V usage is TRBV28 and J usage is TRBJ2-2, with 11 bases matching TRBD1. V dropped 2 bases and J dropped 1; count of bases not matched to a gene: 15. CDR3 length equals 21 residues. Per germline, CDR1 MDHEN and CDR2 SYDVKM. CDR3 residues: CASSLPPGQGATYKNTGELFF. In DNA, the CDR3 is TGTGCCAGCAGTTTACCCCCCGGACAGGGGGCAACTTATAAGAACACCGGGGAGCTGTTTTTT. Full variable domain (outside the CDR3, taken from reference TRBV28 and TRBJ2-2): DVKVTQSSRYLVKRTGEKVFLECVQDMDHENMFWYRQDPGLGLRLIYFSYDVKMKEKGDIPEGYSVSREKKERFSLILESASTNQTSMYLCASSLPPGQGATYKNTGELFFGEGSRLTVL.

The chain joins TRBV10-3 to TRBJ2-1; possible D gene TRBD1, 7 bases. The germline V gene encodes CDR1 ENHRY and CDR2 SYGVKD. There are 16 residues in the CDR3. The V end was cut by 2 bases, the J end by 3 bases, with 14 bases between. The CDR3 protein is CAISEHSRGDYNEQFF. The CDR3 DNA reads as TGTGCCATCAGTGAGCATTCCAGGGGGGACTACAATGAGCAGTTCTTC.

This clone was found once. The rearrangement links TRBV7-8 to TRBJ1-5; 8 bases line up with TRBD1. The V gene's germline CDR1 is SGHVS and CDR2 FQNEAQ. Unmatched junction bases numbered 4, after V lost 5 bases and J lost 1 base. The CDR3 is 15 residues long. The CDR3 reads CASSPGQGSNQPQHF. CDR3 bases: TGTGCCAGCAGCCCCGGACAGGGAAGCAATCAGCCCCAGCATTTT.

The rearrangement links TRBV6-5 to TRBJ2-7; 12 bases are a match to TRBD2. V dropped 2 bases and J dropped 6; count of bases not matched to a gene: 8. Germline CDR1 and CDR2: MNHEY and SVGAGI. The CDR3 sequence is 16 residues long. The CDR3 DNA sequence: TGTGCCAGCAGTTACGCGACTAGCGGGGGTTTGGGCGAGCAGTACTTC. This codes for CASSYATSGGLGEQYF.

The chain links TRBV5-1 to TRBJ2-2; 9 nucleotides line up with TRBD1. V lost 0 bases and J lost 5; bases outside the gene matches: 5. Germline V lookup: CDR1 SGHRS, CDR2 YFSETQ. The CDR3 has 16 amino acids. CDR3 coding DNA: TGCGCCAGCAGCTTGGCGGGACAGGGTAATACCGGGGAGCTGTTTTTT. Protein sequence: CASSLAGQGNTGELFF.

The CDR3 DNA reads TGTGCCTGGAGAGGGGGAACAGTGGGAGAAAAACTGTTTTTT. It codes for CAWRGGTVGEKLFF. The V and J genes are TRBV30 and TRBJ1-4; D possibly corresponds to TRBD1 (6 bases). V lost 3 bases to trimming and J lost 8 bases, with 16 bases between them. This CDR3 spans 14 amino acids. Germline CDR1 is GTSNPN and CDR2 is SVGIG (reference sequence).

The V call is TRBV14, the J call TRBJ1-1, with TRBD1 identical over 7 bases. The ends lost 6 bases at V and 6 bases at J; junction bases unmatched: 7. Germline lookup yields CDR1 SGHDN and CDR2 FVKESK. The CDR3 length is 13 residues. CDR3 protein: CASSQGGSPEAFF. The CDR3 DNA sequence: TGTGCCAGCAGTCAGGGGGGCTCTCCTGAAGCTTTCTTT.

This chain joins TRBV6-4 and TRBJ2-3, with 10 bases lining up with TRBD1. Germline CDR1 reads MRHNA; CDR2 reads SNTAGT. The CDR3 is 18 amino acids. V lost 10 bases and J lost 4; bases outside the gene matches: 20. The CDR3 sequence is CANLPPKPGQGTPDTQYF. For the CDR3, the DNA is TGTGCCAACCTCCCGCCCAAGCCGGGACAGGGGACCCCAGATACGCAGTATTTT.

The gene calls are TRBV25-1 and TRBJ2-1; 9 nucleotides match TRBD1. The CDR3 length is 17 residues. J was trimmed by 1 base and V by 6 bases; bases with no gene match: 10. CDR1 and CDR2 from the germline V gene are MGHDK and SYGVNS. CDR3 DNA: TGTGCCAGCAGCCCGGGACAGGGATCTTTGTCCTACAATGAGCAGTTCTTC. This codes for CASSPGQGSLSYNEQFF.

This clone has just one count. The chain couples TRBV5-1 to TRBJ2-1; 8 bases fit TRBD2. Looked up from germline, CDR1 is SGHRS and CDR2 is YFSETQ. The CDR3 sequence is 15 residues long. The V and J ends lost 2 bases and 2 bases, in that order; junction bases with no gene match: 3. The CDR3 loop is CASSLAGETYNEQFF. CDR3 nucleotide sequence: TGCGCCAGCAGCTTAGCGGGGGAGACCTACAATGAGCAGTTCTTC. The variable domain in full, completed from reference TRBV5-1 and TRBJ2-1, reads KAGVTQTPRYLIKTRGQQVTLSCSPISGHRSVSWYQQTPGQGLQFLFEYFSETQRNKGNFPGRFSGRQFSNSRSEMNVSTLELGDSALYLCASSLAGETYNEQFFGPGTRLTVL.

The chain combines TRBV7-9 with TRBJ1-4; 7 bases map to TRBD1. This CDR3 is built from 16 residues. V lost 7 bases to trimming and J lost 3 bases; unmatched junction nucleotides: 11. Looked up from germline, CDR1 is SEHNR and CDR2 is FQNEAQ (reference sequence). The CDR3 spells CASTDDVGQANEKLFF. CDR3 in DNA: TGTGCCAGCACCGATGATGTCGGACAGGCTAATGAAAAACTGTTTTTT.

The chain combines TRBV5-4 with TRBJ2-2; D remains unclear. Germline CDR1 is SGHNT and CDR2 is YYREEE (reference sequence). This CDR3 spans 15 amino acids. V was cut by 0 bases and J by 0 bases, with 6 bases left in between. CDR3 coding DNA: TGTGCCAGCAGCTTGGCGGTCGCGAACACCGGGGAGCTGTTTTTT. Encoded protein: CASSLAVANTGELFF.

This chain uses TRBV18 with TRBJ1-2, with 7 bases that match TRBD1. After removal of 2 bases from V and 5 bases from J, the junction contained 17 bases not matched to a gene. Germline CDR1 is KGHSH and CDR2 is LQKENI. The CDR3 loop spans 18 amino acids. The CDR3 region is CASSPRSPGPDRRYGYTF. CDR3 bases: TGTGCCAGCTCACCAAGGTCCCCAGGTCCGGACAGGAGATATGGCTACACCTTC.

This chain connects TRBV5-1 to TRBJ2-2, with 9 bases fitting TRBD1. The CDR3 length is 14 residues. Germline loops: CDR1 SGHRS, CDR2 YFSETQ. Trimming at V came to 4 bases and at J to 6 bases, leaving 4 bases not matched to a gene. This CDR3 is CASSNRTGAGELFF. The CDR3 DNA reads as TGCGCCAGCAGCAACCGGACAGGGGCCGGGGAGCTGTTTTTT. Complete variable domain (other parts from reference TRBV5-1 and TRBJ2-2): KAGVTQTPRYLIKTRGQQVTLSCSPISGHRSVSWYQQTPGQGLQFLFEYFSETQRNKGNFPGRFSGRQFSNSRSEMNVSTLELGDSALYLCASSNRTGAGELFFGEGSRLTVL.